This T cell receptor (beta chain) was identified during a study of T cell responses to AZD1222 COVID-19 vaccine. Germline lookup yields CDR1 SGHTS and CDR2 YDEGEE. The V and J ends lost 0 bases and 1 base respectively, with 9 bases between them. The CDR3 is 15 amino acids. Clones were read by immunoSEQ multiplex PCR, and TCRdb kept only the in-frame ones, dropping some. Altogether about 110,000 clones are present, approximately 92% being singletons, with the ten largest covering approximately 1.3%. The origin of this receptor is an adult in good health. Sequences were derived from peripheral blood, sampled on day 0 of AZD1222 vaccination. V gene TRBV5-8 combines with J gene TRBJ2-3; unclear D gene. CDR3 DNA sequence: TGTGCCAGCAGCTTGGAGGGCTCCCGCACAGATACGCAGTATTTT. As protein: CASSLEGSRTDTQYF.